This T cell receptor (beta chain) appears in the sequencing data of a study of regulatory T cells in long-lasting Graves disease. Study context: The antithyroid drugs taken by newly diagnosed Graves' patients had been used for under 3 months.

Arm-PCR of CDR3 regions with iRepertoire HTBI primers generated TCR beta libraries. TCRdb independently ran MiXCR on the multiplex PCR reads; one entry per CDR3 protein. The table has some 500,000 distinct CDR3 sequences, less than 15% seen once. V was shortened by 1 base and J by 4 bases, with 9 bases between the two germline ends. This CDR3 is built from 14 residues. Per germline, CDR1 SGHKS and CDR2 YYEKEE (reference sequence). Time point meaning: newly diagnosed GD, antithyroid drugs for less than 3 months. RNA isolated from PBMCs was used to make the TCR library. An endocrinology department located in Xi'an, China, was where the patients came from. The same specimen was also included in a second study, on T cells in Graves' hyperthyroidism and ophthalmopathy. According to that study: Uncontrolled infection, other autoimmune disease, pregnancy or lactation led to exclusion.

Sequenced here: peripheral blood mononuclear cells (PBMCs), sampled at new diagnosis, from a patient treated with antithyroid drugs. This chain links TRBV5-5 with TRBJ1-5; perhaps TRBD1 as D (5 bases). This TCR was sampled from a man younger than 45 with Graves disease. The CDR3 region is CASSLSQGNQPQHF. The CDR3 DNA is TGTGCCAGCAGCTTGAGCCAGGGTAATCAGCCCCAGCATTTT.